The rows below give T cell receptor beta chains drawn from one sample of a study of blood T cells in healthy people across ages. One entry per CDR3 protein results from TCRdb running MiXCR on the 5' RACE reads. The table lists about 900,000 distinct CDR3 sequences, about 48% of them singletons. Sequences were obtained from blood. These receptors all stem from a man aged 25 to 40 in good health. Each CDR3 is given with its conserved first and last residue.

v_gene,j_gene,CDR3aa
TRBV5-1,TRBJ2-1,CASSRRTEAFDNEQFF
TRBV12-3/TRBV12-4,TRBJ2-1,CASNPGTGSNEQFF
TRBV6-4,TRBJ2-1,CASSDSGGASEQFF
TRBV12-3/TRBV12-4,TRBJ1-6,CASSFPGERGSPLHF
TRBV20-1,TRBJ2-1,CSAPPLAGNQETQFF
TRBV7-9,TRBJ1-2,CASSLTSQGSTGYTF
TRBV20-1,TRBJ2-1,CSARVGSGGETQFF
TRBV9,TRBJ2-5,CASSPGMEVNNEQYF
TRBV3-1,TRBJ2-6,CASSQDSGLGANVLTF
TRBV7-9,TRBJ2-1,CASSLGVLGEQFF
TRBV7-3,TRBJ2-5,CAGSLNPGSQETQYF
TRBV6-6,TRBJ2-3,CAGSRGLVGADTQYF
TRBV29-1,TRBJ2-5,CSVVRVQETQYF
TRBV6-5,TRBJ1-5,CASSSGSNQPQHF
TRBV7-8,NA,CASSPSRTGGEQYF